The T cell receptor (beta chain) under discussion was sequenced for a study of blood T cell repertoires in COVID-19. The wider study: Sites in the United States, Italy and Spain provided acute and convalescent COVID-19 samples.

In the source study's methods: Amplification of reference gene primers provided the estimated nucleated cell counts. Profiled with immunoSEQ multiplex PCR; TCRdb holds only in-frame clones, not every one. V, J and clone size derive from that table, while D and trimming were established from the DNA sequence. The repertoire holds some 190,000 clones, with approximately 84% as singletons. This CDR3 spans 15 amino acids. The J segment lost 4 bases and the V segment lost 0 bases, leaving 5 bases of the junction unmatched. Germline CDR1 reads SGHNT; CDR2 reads YYREEE (reference sequence). Sequencing was performed on peripheral blood. The chain employs TRBV5-4 and TRBJ1-2; 8 nucleotides agree with TRBD1. This sequence originates from an older woman with active or convalescent COVID-19. The CDR3: CASSLAGTGVYGYTF. The CDR3 DNA follows: TGTGCCAGCAGCTTGGCCGGGACAGGAGTCTATGGCTACACCTTC.